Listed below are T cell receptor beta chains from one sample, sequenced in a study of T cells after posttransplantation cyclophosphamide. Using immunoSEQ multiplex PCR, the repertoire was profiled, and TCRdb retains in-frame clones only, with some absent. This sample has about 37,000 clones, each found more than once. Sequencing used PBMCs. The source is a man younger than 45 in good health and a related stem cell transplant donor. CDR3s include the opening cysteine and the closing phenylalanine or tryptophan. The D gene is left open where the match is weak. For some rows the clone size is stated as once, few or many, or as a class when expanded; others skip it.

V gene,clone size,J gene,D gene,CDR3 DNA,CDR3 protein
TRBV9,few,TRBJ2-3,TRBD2,TGTGCCAGCAGCTCCCGAGCTAGCGGACTCACAGATACGCAGTATTTT,CASSSRASGLTDTQYF
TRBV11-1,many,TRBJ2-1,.,TGTGCCAGCAGCTTAGCAGGGGCCTCCTACAATGAGCAGTTCTTC,CASSLAGASYNEQFF
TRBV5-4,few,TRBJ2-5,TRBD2,TGTGCCAGCAGCTCGGGACTAGCGGGGGGAATGGGAGAGACCCAGTACTTC,CASSSGLAGGMGETQYF
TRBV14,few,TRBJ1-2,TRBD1,TGTGCCAGCAGCCAAAAACCCTCTGACAGGGGGCCCTATGGCTACACCTTC,CASSQKPSDRGPYGYTF
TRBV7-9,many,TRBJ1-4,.,TGTGCCAGCAGCCGTCGACGGGTTAATGAAAAACTGTTTTTT,CASSRRRVNEKLFF
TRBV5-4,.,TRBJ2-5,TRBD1,TGTGCCAGCAGCCTGGACCCGGGACAGCAAGAGACCCAGTACTTC,CASSLDPGQQETQYF
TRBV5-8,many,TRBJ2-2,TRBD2,TGTGCCAGCAGCTGGGGAAATCGGGGGGACACCGGGGAGCTGTTTTTT,CASSWGNRGDTGELFF
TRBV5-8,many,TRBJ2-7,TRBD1,TGTGCCAGCAGCTTGGTCGGGACAGGGTCCTACGAGCAGTACTTC,CASSLVGTGSYEQYF
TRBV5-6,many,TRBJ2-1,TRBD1,TGTGCCAGCAGCTTGGCCGGGACAGGGTTGGTTGATGAGCAGTTCTTC,CASSLAGTGLVDEQFF
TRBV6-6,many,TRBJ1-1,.,TGTGCCAGCAGTCGATACAGGAACACTGAAGCTTTCTTT,CASSRYRNTEAFF
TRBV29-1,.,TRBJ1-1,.,TGCAGCGTCTCTGGGCGGGATAGTAACACTGAAGCTTTCTTT,CSVSGRDSNTEAFF
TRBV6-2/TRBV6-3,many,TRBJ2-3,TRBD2,TGTGCCACACAGTTAGCGGGGGCAATCACAGATACGCAGTATTTT,CATQLAGAITDTQYF
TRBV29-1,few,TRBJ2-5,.,TGCAGCGTTGAGGTAGGGGAAGAGACCCAGTACTTC,CSVEVGEETQYF
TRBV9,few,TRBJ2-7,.,TGTGCCAGCAGCGTAGGGGCGTTCTCCTACGAGCAGTACTTC,CASSVGAFSYEQYF
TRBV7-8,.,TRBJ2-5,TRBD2,TGTGCCAGCAGCCCCAAGGCCCTAGCGGGGGGGCGGGTTGGAGAGACCCAGTACTTC,CASSPKALAGGRVGETQYF
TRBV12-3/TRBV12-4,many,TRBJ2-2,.,TGTGCCAGCATAGGGACAAGGAACACCGGGGAGCTGTTTTTT,CASIGTRNTGELFF
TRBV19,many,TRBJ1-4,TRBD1,TGTGCCAGTAGTCCGACAGGGACTAATGAAAAACTGTTTTTT,CASSPTGTNEKLFF